Listed here are 26 T cell receptor beta chains from one sample, sequenced in a study of T cell changes during pregnancy in multiple sclerosis. The method was immunoSEQ multiplex PCR; TCRdb's version includes in-frame clones alone and lacks a portion of them. The sample carries roughly 100,000 clones, approximately 90% recorded once. Sequences were derived from peripheral blood, sampled after pregnancy. The receptors were sampled from a female donor with multiple sclerosis, enrolled in a pregnancy study.

The gene calls are TRBV7-8 and TRBJ2-1; tentative D call: TRBD2 (6 bases). Germline values: CDR1 SGHVS, CDR2 FQNEAQ. The CDR3 has 15 amino acids. V lost 0 bases and J lost 8, with 14 bases in between. Here the CDR3 DNA reads TGTGCCAGCAGCTTAGCTGGGCGGGGATACGATGAGCAGTTCTTC. As protein: CASSLAGRGYDEQFF. Drawing the rest from reference TRBV7-8 and TRBJ2-1, the complete variable domain is GAGVSQSPRYKVAKRGQDVALRCDPISGHVSLFWYQQALGQGPEFLTYFQNEAQLDKSGLPSDRFFAERPEGSVSTLKIQRTQQEDSAVYLCASSLAGRGYDEQFFGPGTRLTVL.

The rearrangement uses TRBV18 and TRBJ2-3; 9 nucleotides match TRBD2. The CDR3 loop spans 17 amino acids. After removal of 5 bases from V and 2 bases from J, the junction contained 11 bases not matched to a gene. Germline V gives CDR1 KGHSH, CDR2 LQKENI. The CDR3 reads CASSSMATSGITDTQYF. The DNA for the CDR3 is TGTGCCAGCTCATCGATGGCGACTAGCGGAATCACAGATACGCAGTATTTT.

V gene TRBV2 combines with J gene TRBJ2-5, with a weak D call TRBD2 (5 bases). The germline CDR1 and CDR2 sequences are SNHLY and FYNNEI. This CDR3 spans 11 amino acids. Trimming shortened V by 6 bases and J by 5 bases, and 7 bases separated the two germline ends. CDR3: CASRVAETQYF. CDR3 sequence (DNA): TGTGCCAGCAGAGTAGCGGAGACCCAGTACTTC.

This clone has just one count. The V call is TRBV7-2, the J call TRBJ2-3; D gene uncertain. V was trimmed by 2 bases and J by 5 bases, leaving 5 bases between them. The CDR3 extends over 12 amino acids. Germline V gene lookup returns CDR1 SGHTA and CDR2 FQGNSA. This chain's CDR3 is CASSLPVDTQYF. The CDR3 nucleotides read TGTGCCAGCAGCTTACCGGTAGATACGCAGTATTTT.

This chain uses TRBV7-8 with TRBJ2-6; 13 bases match TRBD2. Germline CDR1 is SGHVS and CDR2 is FQNEAQ. The CDR3 extends over 21 amino acids. V shed 6 bases, J shed 0 bases, and the junction held 14 bases outside the gene matches. The CDR3 DNA follows: TGTGCCAGCAGGCGACTAGCGGGGGGCTATTCGGACAGCTCTGGGGCCAACGTCCTGACTTTC. Protein sequence: CASRRLAGGYSDSSGANVLTF.

The V call is TRBV4-2, the J call TRBJ2-5; possible D gene TRBD1, 5 bases. Trimming removed 0 bases at V and 5 bases at J, with 13 bases between. Per the germline V gene, CDR1 is LGHNA and CDR2 is YNFKEQ. This CDR3 is 15 amino acids long. CDR3 sequence (DNA): TGTGCCAGCAGCCAAGATGGCCAGGGTAAGGAGACCCAGTACTTC. The encoded protein is CASSQDGQGKETQYF.

The V and J genes are TRBV4-1 and TRBJ1-1, with no clear D. V gave up 4 bases and J gave up 1 base, with 10 bases separating them. The CDR3 runs to 14 residues. Germline CDR1 reads MGHRA; CDR2 reads YSYEKL. DNA of the CDR3: TGCGCCAGCAGCCCGGGGAGCCCGAACACTGAAGCTTTCTTT. Translating it yields CASSPGSPNTEAFF.

The chain uses TRBV10-2 and TRBJ2-7; the match to TRBD2 covers 11 bases. With 0 bases clipped from V and 4 bases from J, the junction kept 5 bases outside the gene matches. Germline loops: CDR1 WSHSY, CDR2 SAAADI. This CDR3 is 16 amino acids long. The CDR3 reads CASSESWLAGGYEQYF. The CDR3 DNA reads as TGCGCCAGCAGTGAGTCGTGGCTAGCGGGGGGATACGAGCAGTACTTC.

The V call is TRBV9, the J call TRBJ1-2, with a tentative D call TRBD1 (6 bases). The CDR3 covers 15 residues. Per germline, CDR1 SGDLS and CDR2 YYNGEE. V lost 3 bases, J lost 4 bases, and 16 bases lay in between. The CDR3 region has the DNA TGTGCCAGCAGCGACTCAGGGGCTCGGAGCTATGGCTACACCTTC. Amino acid sequence: CASSDSGARSYGYTF.

This clone was detected only once. The chain joins TRBV5-1 to TRBJ1-2; possibly TRBD1 for D (6 bases). Trimming left V 4 bases short and J 2 bases short, with 18 bases between. CDR1 and CDR2 (germline): SGHRS, YFSETQ. CDR3 length: 16 amino acids. Here the CDR3 DNA reads TGCGCCAGCAGCCTAGCCCCCCGGGACATGAACTATGGCTACACCTTC. Its translation is CASSLAPRDMNYGYTF.

The V gene is TRBV2, the J gene TRBJ1-2, with no clear D. Trimming took off 3 bases at V and 2 bases at J, with 10 bases between the two ends. Germline CDR1 and CDR2: SNHLY and FYNNEI. This CDR3 region has 14 residues. This CDR3 is CASSDSNGNYGYTF. DNA for the CDR3: TGTGCCAGCAGTGATTCGAACGGGAACTATGGCTACACCTTC.

The chain is built from TRBV2 and TRBJ2-7, with 7 bases fitting TRBD2. The J segment lost 2 bases and the V segment lost 6 bases, leaving 4 bases of the junction unmatched. Germline V CDR1 and CDR2: SNHLY, FYNNEI. The CDR3 is 13 residues long. This CDR3 is CASRIGTTYEQYF. CDR3 bases: TGTGCCAGCAGAATCGGGACTACCTACGAGCAGTACTTC.

The chain joins TRBV9 to TRBJ1-1; unclear D gene. CDR1 and CDR2 (germline): SGDLS, YYNGEE. The CDR3 totals 13 residues. The V gene lost 6 bases and the J gene lost 7 bases, with 16 bases spanning the gap. Here the CDR3 reads CASKGPATDEAFF. The CDR3 DNA reads TGTGCCAGCAAAGGTCCAGCGACGGATGAAGCTTTCTTT.

The gene calls are TRBV29-1 and TRBJ2-1; D gene unclear. V gave up 7 bases and J gave up 7 bases, with 29 bases separating them. CDR1 is SQVTM, CDR2 ANQGSEA, per germline. The CDR3 contains 17 residues. The CDR3 protein is CSALGEATPSVSNEQFF. CDR3 sequence (DNA): TGCAGCGCCCTCGGTGAAGCGACGCCGAGTGTTTCAAATGAGCAGTTCTTC.

CDR3 DNA: TGTGCCAGCAGTGAAGAGGTAGCGGGGGTGGTGGTAACCCAGTACTTC. Translation: CASSEEVAGVVVTQYF. This chain uses TRBV6-1 with TRBJ2-5; 9 bases are a match to TRBD2. The junction had 11 bases not matched to a gene; V was cut back by 1 base and J by 8 bases. The V gene's germline CDR1 is MNHNS and CDR2 SASEGT. The CDR3 spans 16 residues.

Only one count was recorded for this clone. The rearrangement joins TRBV7-2 to TRBJ2-1, with D unresolved. CDR1 and CDR2 (germline): SGHTA, FQGNSA. Trimming shortened V by 4 bases and J by 0 bases, and 10 bases separated the two germline ends. The CDR3 sequence is 15 residues long. The CDR3 sequence is CASSSGSSSYNEQFF. CDR3 bases: TGTGCCAGCAGCTCCGGGTCGAGCTCCTACAATGAGCAGTTCTTC.

The chain links TRBV6-1 to TRBJ1-5; D is ambiguous. The germline V and J ends were trimmed by 5 bases and 1 base, with 6 bases remaining between them. This CDR3 is built from 13 residues. Per the germline V gene, CDR1 is MNHNS and CDR2 is SASEGT. CDR3 nucleotide sequence: TGTGCCAGCAGTCGAGAAAGCAATCAGCCCCAGCATTTT. Its translation is CASSRESNQPQHF.

The V gene is TRBV4-1, the J gene TRBJ2-2; no clear D gene. V was pared by 2 bases and J by 9 bases, with 7 bases between. The CDR3 has 12 amino acids. Germline values: CDR1 MGHRA, CDR2 YSYEKL. CDR3 amino acids: CASSQLGRELFF. DNA for the CDR3: TGCGCCAGCAGCCAATTGGGCCGGGAGCTGTTTTTT.

The rearrangement links TRBV7-8 to TRBJ1-5, with 10 bases that match TRBD1. This CDR3 comprises 16 residues. With V trimmed by 5 bases and J by 4 bases, 8 bases remained unmatched. Germline-derived CDR1 and CDR2 are SGHVS and FQNEAQ. For the CDR3, the DNA is TGTGCCAGCAGCCCAAGACAGGGGGCTGGAAATCAGCCCCAGCATTTT. Translated, it gives CASSPRQGAGNQPQHF.

V is TRBV7-3 and J is TRBJ2-5, with 8 bases that match TRBD1. Germline V gene lookup returns CDR1 SGHTA and CDR2 FQGTGA. Trimming removed 5 bases from V and 1 base from J; junction bases left unmatched: 6. This CDR3 has 15 residues. CDR3 residues: CASSPGQDPQETQYF. In DNA form, the CDR3 reads TGTGCCAGCAGCCCGGGACAGGACCCCCAAGAGACCCAGTACTTC.

V gene TRBV27 combines with J gene TRBJ1-2; the match to TRBD1 covers 7 bases. V shed 3 bases, J shed 8 bases, and the junction held 6 bases outside the gene matches. CDR1 and CDR2 (germline): MNHEY, SMNVEV (reference sequence). The CDR3 is 13 amino acids. The CDR3 coding sequence is TGTGCCAGCAGTTTTTCGACAGGGCAAGGCTACACCTTC. Encoded protein: CASSFSTGQGYTF.

The chain recombines TRBV5-1 with TRBJ1-2; 7 bases match TRBD1. Trimming at V came to 2 bases and at J to 4 bases, leaving 8 bases not matched to a gene. Germline V lookup: CDR1 SGHRS, CDR2 YFSETQ. The CDR3 contains 15 residues. This chain's CDR3 is CASSLTTGLGYGYTF. The CDR3, as DNA: TGCGCCAGCAGCTTAACGACAGGGCTGGGCTATGGCTACACCTTC.

The chain recombines TRBV19 with TRBJ1-1; 12 nucleotides match TRBD1. The CDR3 is 17 residues long. Trimming at V came to 4 bases and at J to 5 bases, leaving 11 bases not matched to a gene. Looked up from germline, CDR1 is LNHDA and CDR2 is SQIVND (reference sequence). The CDR3 loop is CASSTPGTGGEWTEAFF. CDR3 nucleotide sequence: TGTGCCAGTAGTACACCCGGGACAGGGGGCGAGTGGACTGAAGCTTTCTTT.

This chain links TRBV5-6 with TRBJ1-1, with D tentatively TRBD1 (6 bases). The CDR3 is 16 amino acids. Germline CDR1 reads SGHDT; CDR2 reads YYEEEE. The germline V and J ends were trimmed by 4 bases and 4 bases, with 20 bases remaining between them. Written as DNA, the CDR3 is TGTGCCAGCAGCCCCCCGAGGGGGTCGGTAACCACTGAAGCTTTCTTT. Translated: CASSPPRGSVTTEAFF.

The V and J genes are TRBV18 and TRBJ1-5, with D possibly matching TRBD1 (6 bases). Germline V gene lookup returns CDR1 KGHSH and CDR2 LQKENI. The CDR3 extends over 15 amino acids. Trimming took 3 bases from V and 4 from J, leaving 13 bases between them. The CDR3 sequence is CASSPGVGANQPQHF. Written as DNA, the CDR3 is TGTGCCAGCTCACCGGGTGTGGGGGCAAATCAGCCCCAGCATTTT.

This chain connects TRBV5-6 to TRBJ1-5; D might be TRBD1 (5 bases). Trimming stripped 3 bases from V and 6 bases from J, with 10 bases between. The germline V gene encodes CDR1 SGHDT and CDR2 YYEEEE. This CDR3 region has 13 residues. DNA for the CDR3: TGTGCCAGCAGCTCAGGAGGGGTTCAGCCCCAGCATTTT. Amino acid sequence: CASSSGGVQPQHF.